The T cell receptor beta chain described here comes from a study of identical twins. The germline V gene encodes CDR1 LGHDT and CDR2 YNNKEL (reference sequence). The CDR3 has 16 residues. The germline V and J ends were trimmed by 1 base and 8 bases, with 18 bases remaining between them. Template switching introduced a universal primer site, and the cDNA bore unique molecular identifiers. TCRdb reanalysed the 5' RACE reads using MiXCR and keeps one entry per CDR3 protein. The sample lists about 530,000 distinct CDR3 sequences, 15% occurring once. In this sample, this clonotype turned up a few times. In addition, the sample was reused for a study of yellow fever vaccine responses in identical twins. That source reports: Twins' vaccine T cell response reportedly gave the appearance of partial convergence and partial personalization.

V usage is TRBV3-1 and J usage is TRBJ2-4; no reliable D call. Sequenced sample: CD4+ T cells sorted from blood. This sequence originates from a woman under 30 in good health. CDR3 in DNA: TGTGCCAGCAGCCAAGGGCTTTCTGGCCATTCCCACATTCAGTACTTC. It yields the protein CASSQGLSGHSHIQYF.